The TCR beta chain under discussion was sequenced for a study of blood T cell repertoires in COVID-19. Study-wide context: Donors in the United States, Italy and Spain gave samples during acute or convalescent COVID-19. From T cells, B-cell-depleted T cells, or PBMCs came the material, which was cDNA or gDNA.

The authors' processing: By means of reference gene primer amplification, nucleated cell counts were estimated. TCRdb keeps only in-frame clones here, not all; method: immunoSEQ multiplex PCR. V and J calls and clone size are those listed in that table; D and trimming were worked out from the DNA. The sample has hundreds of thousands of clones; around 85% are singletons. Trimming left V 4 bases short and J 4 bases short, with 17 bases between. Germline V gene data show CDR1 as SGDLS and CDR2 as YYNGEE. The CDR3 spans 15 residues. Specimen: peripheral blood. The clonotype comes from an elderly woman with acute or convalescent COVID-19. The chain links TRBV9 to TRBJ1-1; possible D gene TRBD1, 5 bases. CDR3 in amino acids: CASSLDSEWGTEAFF. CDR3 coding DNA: TGTGCCAGCAGCCTCGACAGCGAATGGGGCACTGAAGCTTTCTTT.